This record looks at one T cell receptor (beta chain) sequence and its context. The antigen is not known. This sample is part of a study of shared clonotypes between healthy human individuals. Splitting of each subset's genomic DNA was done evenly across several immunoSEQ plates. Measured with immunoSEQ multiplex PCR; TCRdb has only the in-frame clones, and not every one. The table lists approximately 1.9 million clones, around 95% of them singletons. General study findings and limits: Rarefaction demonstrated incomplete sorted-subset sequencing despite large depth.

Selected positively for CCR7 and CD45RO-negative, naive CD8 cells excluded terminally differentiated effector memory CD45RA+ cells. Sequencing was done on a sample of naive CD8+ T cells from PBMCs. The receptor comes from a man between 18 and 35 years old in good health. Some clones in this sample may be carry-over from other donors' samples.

The CDR3 protein is CASSASSGTKNTGELFF. The DNA for the CDR3 is TGTGCCAGCAGTGCTTCTTCCGGGACAAAAAACACCGGGGAGCTGTTTTTT. This chain joins TRBV27 and TRBJ2-2; maybe TRBD1 (6 bases). The V gene lost 5 bases and the J gene lost 2 bases, with 18 bases spanning the gap. This CDR3 has 17 residues. Germline CDR1 is MNHEY and CDR2 is SMNVEV (reference sequence).